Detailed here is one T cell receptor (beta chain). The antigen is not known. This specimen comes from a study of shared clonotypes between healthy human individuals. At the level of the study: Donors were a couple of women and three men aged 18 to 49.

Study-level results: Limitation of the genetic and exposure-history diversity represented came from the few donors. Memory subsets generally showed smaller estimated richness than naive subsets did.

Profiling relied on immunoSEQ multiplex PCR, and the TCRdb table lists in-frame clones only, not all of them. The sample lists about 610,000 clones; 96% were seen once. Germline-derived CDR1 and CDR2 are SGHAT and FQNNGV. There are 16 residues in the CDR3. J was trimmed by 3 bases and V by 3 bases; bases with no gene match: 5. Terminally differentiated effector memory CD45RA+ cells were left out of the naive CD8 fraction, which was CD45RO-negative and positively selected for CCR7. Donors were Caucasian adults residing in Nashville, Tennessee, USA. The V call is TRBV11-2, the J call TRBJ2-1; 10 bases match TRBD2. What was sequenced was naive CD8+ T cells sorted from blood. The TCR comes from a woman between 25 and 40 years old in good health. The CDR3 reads CASSFLAGGVYNEQFF. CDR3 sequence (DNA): TGTGCCAGCAGCTTTTTAGCGGGAGGCGTCTACAATGAGCAGTTCTTC.